These 4 T cell receptor beta chains originate from one sample sequenced in a study of blood T cell repertoires in COVID-19 (dated by TCRdb to the early 2020s). Library prep was done by the immunoSEQ multiplex PCR assay. Not all clones reach the TCRdb copy of this immuneACCESS table, which keeps in-frame sequences only. Checked studies attribute under half of the gap to unresolved V genes and leave the rest unexplained. The sample has some 250,000 clones on record, 80% to 85% of them singletons. The top ten hold approximately 30% of the sample. The specimen sequenced was peripheral blood. These receptors all come from a man aged 40-50 years with acute or convalescent COVID-19.

The V and J genes are TRBV10-1 and TRBJ2-2; maybe TRBD2 (5 bases). The CDR3 is 15 residues long. V lost 1 base and J lost 1, with 7 bases in between. Germline loops: CDR1 WNHNN, CDR2 SYGVQD (reference sequence). The CDR3 sequence is CASSEWGENTGELFF. The CDR3 DNA reads as TGCGCCAGCAGTGAGTGGGGAGAGAACACCGGGGAGCTGTTTTTT.

CDR3 coding DNA: TGTGCCAGCAGCCCCGGGTCGCAAAACATTCAGTACTTC. This codes for CASSPGSQNIQYF. V usage is TRBV9 and J usage is TRBJ2-4; D gene ambiguous. Deletions cut 4 bases from V and 5 bases from J, with 10 bases between. Looked up from germline, CDR1 is SGDLS and CDR2 is YYNGEE. CDR3 length equals 13 residues.

The chain employs TRBV9 and TRBJ2-7; the match to TRBD2 covers 7 bases. There are 15 residues in the CDR3. The germline V gene has CDR1 SGDLS and CDR2 YYNGEE. V was clipped by 6 bases and J by 0 bases; unmatched bases: 9. The CDR3 loop is CASIASGRFSYEQYF. CDR3 DNA: TGTGCCAGCATAGCTAGCGGTAGATTCTCCTACGAGCAGTACTTC.

This clone is a singleton in its sample. This chain connects TRBV5-5 to TRBJ1-5; the D gene is possibly TRBD1 (5 bases). The germline V gene encodes CDR1 SGHKS and CDR2 YYEKEE (reference sequence). Deletions cut 4 bases from V and 5 bases from J, with 10 bases between. CDR3 length equals 13 residues. CDR3 DNA sequence: TGTGCCAGCAGCCTGGGGGGGGATCAGCCCCAGCATTTT. Its translation is CASSLGGDQPQHF.